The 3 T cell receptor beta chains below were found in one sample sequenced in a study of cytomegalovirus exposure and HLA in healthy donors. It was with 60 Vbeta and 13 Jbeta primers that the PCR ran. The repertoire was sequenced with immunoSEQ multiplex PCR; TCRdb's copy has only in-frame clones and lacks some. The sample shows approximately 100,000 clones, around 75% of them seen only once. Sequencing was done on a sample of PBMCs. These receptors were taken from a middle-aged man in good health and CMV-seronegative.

DNA for the CDR3: TGTGCCAGCAGCTTTGCAGGGGGCAACACCGGGGAGCTGTTTTTT. This translates into CASSFAGGNTGELFF. The chain couples TRBV7-3 to TRBJ2-2, with 8 bases aligning to TRBD1. The CDR3 loop spans 15 amino acids. Per the germline V gene, CDR1 is SGHTA and CDR2 is FQGTGA. Trimming at V came to 3 bases and at J to 2 bases, leaving 2 bases not matched to a gene.

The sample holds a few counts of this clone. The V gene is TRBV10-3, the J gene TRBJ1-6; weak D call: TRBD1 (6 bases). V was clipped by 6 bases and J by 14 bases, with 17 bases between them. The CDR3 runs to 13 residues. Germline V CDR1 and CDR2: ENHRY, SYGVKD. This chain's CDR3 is CAIRGADREALHF. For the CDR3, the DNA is TGTGCCATCAGGGGGGCGGACCGTGAGGCCCTCCACTTT.

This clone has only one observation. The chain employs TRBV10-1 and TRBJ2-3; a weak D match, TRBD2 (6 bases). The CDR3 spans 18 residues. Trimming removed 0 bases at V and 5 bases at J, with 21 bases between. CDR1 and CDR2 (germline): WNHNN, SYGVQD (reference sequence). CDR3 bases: TGCGCCAGCAGTGAGTCGACCCGTGCAGGAGGGCCGAAAGATACGCAGTATTTT. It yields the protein CASSESTRAGGPKDTQYF.